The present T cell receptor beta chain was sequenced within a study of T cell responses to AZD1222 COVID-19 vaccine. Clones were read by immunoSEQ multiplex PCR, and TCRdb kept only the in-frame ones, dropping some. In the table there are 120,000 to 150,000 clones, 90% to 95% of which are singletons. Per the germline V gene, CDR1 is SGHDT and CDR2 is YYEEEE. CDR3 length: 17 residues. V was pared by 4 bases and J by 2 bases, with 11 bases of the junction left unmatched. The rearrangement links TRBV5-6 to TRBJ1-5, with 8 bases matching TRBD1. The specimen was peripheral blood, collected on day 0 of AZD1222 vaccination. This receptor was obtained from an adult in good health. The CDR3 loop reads CASSPPHLTGGNQPQHF. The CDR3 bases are TGTGCCAGCAGCCCACCCCACCTGACAGGGGGCAATCAGCCCCAGCATTTT.